One and the same sample provided the 28 T cell receptor beta chains below, sequenced in a study of shared clonotypes between healthy human individuals. Profiling relied on immunoSEQ multiplex PCR, and the TCRdb table lists in-frame clones only, not all of them. This sample has 950,000 to 1,100,000 clones, with approximately 70% found just once. Source material: memory CD4+ T cells sorted from blood. Regarding subset: CD45RA-negative fraction. The source of these receptors is a man aged 18 to 30 in good health.

The chain has TRBV7-6 and TRBJ2-3, with 8 bases fitting TRBD2. Per the germline V gene, CDR1 is SGHVS and CDR2 is FNYEAQ. With V trimmed by 4 bases and J by 1 base, 7 bases remained unmatched. This CDR3 has 16 residues. The CDR3 is CASSYPRGGGTDTQYF. The CDR3 DNA sequence: TGTGCCAGCAGCTACCCCCGGGGGGGTGGCACAGATACGCAGTATTTT.

With regard to this clone: Other DNA sequences in this specimen translate into the identical CDR3. The chain employs TRBV2 and TRBJ1-1; no clear D. This CDR3 spans 12 amino acids. From germline, CDR1 is SNHLY and CDR2 FYNNEI. The ends were cut back, 6 bases at V and 6 bases at J, with 11 bases in the middle. The DNA of the CDR3 is TGTGCCAGCAGCGGTCAAGGGTCTGAAGCTTTCTTT. Amino acid sequence: CASSGQGSEAFF.

V is TRBV18 and J is TRBJ2-7; TRBD1 aligns across 11 bases. Trimming took 5 bases from V and 4 from J; bases not matched to a gene: 4. Germline values: CDR1 KGHSH, CDR2 LQKENI. The CDR3 sequence is 14 residues long. The CDR3 DNA reads TGTGCCAGCTCAGGACAGGGGGCCGTTTACGAGCAGTACTTC. Its protein product is CASSGQGAVYEQYF. Using reference TRBV18 and TRBJ2-7 for the parts outside the CDR3, the full variable domain is NAGVMQNPRHLVRRRGQEARLRCSPMKGHSHVYWYRQLPEEGLKFMVYLQKENIIDESGMPKERFSAEFPKEGPSILRIQQVVRGDSAAYFCASSGQGAVYEQYFGPGTRLTVT.

About this clone: Other DNA sequences from this sample encode an identical CDR3 as well. The chain couples TRBV29-1 to TRBJ2-7; D might be TRBD2 (5 bases). This CDR3 contains 12 residues. The ends were cut back, 7 bases at V and 0 bases at J, with 10 bases in the middle. Germline CDR1 is SQVTM and CDR2 is ANQGSEA. The CDR3 region is CSAEGSSYEQYF. The CDR3 region has the DNA TGCAGCGCCGAGGGCTCCTCCTACGAGCAGTACTTC.

The chain joins TRBV19 to TRBJ1-1, with D hard to call. The CDR3 loop spans 13 amino acids. CDR1 and CDR2 from the germline V gene are LNHDA and SQIVND (reference sequence). With 7 bases removed from V and 1 base from J, the gap between germline ends came to 10 bases. For the CDR3, the DNA is TGTGCCAGTAATCAGCGGAGGAACACTGAAGCTTTCTTT. This codes for CASNQRRNTEAFF.

The CDR3 loop is CASSEMAGVTGELFF. CDR3 sequence (DNA): TGTGCCAGCAGTGAAATGGCGGGAGTTACCGGGGAGCTGTTTTTT. J is TRBJ2-2 and V is TRBV2, with 7 bases identical to TRBD2. This CDR3 comprises 15 residues. Losses at the gene ends were 2 bases for V and 5 bases for J; bases not matched to a gene: 5. In germline, CDR1 is SNHLY, CDR2 FYNNEI.

A few counts support this clone. Here the CDR3 reads CATTAGGSGVATQYF. The CDR3 region has the DNA TGTGCCACCACCGCGGGGGGTAGCGGGGTCGCGACCCAGTACTTC. The V call is TRBV15, the J call TRBJ2-5; 8 bases are a match to TRBD2. The CDR3 totals 15 residues. Unmatched junction bases numbered 14, after V lost 7 bases and J lost 7 bases. Germline V CDR1 and CDR2: LNHNV, YYDKDF (reference sequence).

The V and J genes are TRBV6-5 and TRBJ1-4; no clear D. The CDR3 has 14 amino acids. Germline CDR1 MNHEY, CDR2 SVGAGI. V lost 5 bases to trimming and J lost 8 bases, with 15 bases between them. The CDR3 region is CASSPRAGDEKLFF. The CDR3, as DNA: TGTGCCAGCAGTCCTCGCGCGGGAGACGAAAAACTGTTTTTT.

The chain has TRBV13 and TRBJ1-2; maybe TRBD1 (6 bases). The V and J ends lost 3 bases and 1 base respectively, with 12 bases between them. In germline, CDR1 is PRHDT, CDR2 FYEKMQ (reference sequence). CDR3 length: 15 amino acids. Here the CDR3 reads CASSFGQRVNYGYTF. For the CDR3, the DNA is TGTGCCAGCAGCTTCGGACAGAGAGTTAACTATGGCTACACCTTC. Using reference TRBV13 and TRBJ1-2 for the parts outside the CDR3, the full variable domain is AAGVIQSPRHLIKEKRETATLKCYPIPRHDTVYWYQQGPGQDPQFLISFYEKMQSDKGSIPDRFSAQQFSDYHSELNMSSLELGDSALYFCASSFGQRVNYGYTFGSGTRLTVV.

This chain uses TRBV6-1 with TRBJ1-3; a weak D match, TRBD1 (5 bases). Trimming pared 3 bases from V and 3 bases from J, leaving 15 bases between. The CDR3 runs to 16 residues. Germline assignment: CDR1 MNHNS and CDR2 SASEGT. CDR3: CASSEAQGAVGNTIYF. In DNA form, the CDR3 reads TGTGCCAGCAGTGAGGCCCAGGGTGCGGTTGGAAACACCATATATTTT.

This clone showed up just a few times. This chain links TRBV5-4 with TRBJ2-7, with a weak D call TRBD2 (6 bases). Germline V lookup: CDR1 SGHNT, CDR2 YYREEE (reference sequence). This CDR3 contains 15 residues. V was clipped by 2 bases and J by 6 bases, with 18 bases between them. CDR3 DNA sequence: TGTGCCAGCAGCTTACCCGGGACTCAGGCCATCGAGCAGTACTTC. Amino acid sequence: CASSLPGTQAIEQYF.

This clone was detected only a few times. The rearrangement joins TRBV11-2 to TRBJ1-2; tentative D call: TRBD1 (5 bases). CDR1 is SGHAT and CDR2 is FQNNGV in the germline V gene. The CDR3 runs 13 residues. Trimming cost V 5 bases and J 4 bases, with 11 bases left between them. The CDR3 coding sequence is TGTGCCAGCAGCCTCGGGGCCTCCTATGGCTACACCTTC. Translating it yields CASSLGASYGYTF.

The chain uses TRBV6-1 and TRBJ1-2; D is unresolved. The V end was cut by 1 base, the J end by 3 bases, with 6 bases between. This CDR3 is built from 13 residues. Germline CDR1 is MNHNS and CDR2 is SASEGT. The CDR3, as DNA: TGTGCCAGCAGTGAAGGGGCGTACTATGGCTACACCTTC. Translation: CASSEGAYYGYTF.

The V and J genes are TRBV16 and TRBJ2-1, with D unclear. The CDR3 totals 14 residues. The germline CDR1 and CDR2 sequences are KGHSY and FQNENV. Trimming took off 0 bases at V and 5 bases at J, with 8 bases between the two ends. The CDR3 nucleotides read TGTGCCAGCAGCCAATCGCGGCTCAACAATGAGCAGTTCTTC. Its translation is CASSQSRLNNEQFF.

This chain connects TRBV27 to TRBJ2-1, with 9 bases fitting TRBD2. Trimming cost V 2 bases and J 9 bases; bases outside gene matches: 14. CDR1 and CDR2 (germline): MNHEY, SMNVEV (reference sequence). The CDR3 loop spans 17 amino acids. CDR3 nucleotides: TGTGCCAGCAGTTTAGGCGTAGCGGGGGTGAGGGTCGGTGAGCAGTTCTTC. It specifies CASSLGVAGVRVGEQFF.

The V call is TRBV15, the J call TRBJ2-7; tentatively, D is TRBD2 (6 bases). CDR3 length: 13 residues. With 5 bases removed from V and 6 bases from J, the gap between germline ends came to 14 bases. CDR1 is LNHNV, CDR2 YYDKDF, per germline (reference sequence). CDR3 protein: CATSGGFGAEQYF. The CDR3 bases are TGTGCCACCAGCGGGGGGTTCGGGGCCGAGCAGTACTTC.

The chain couples TRBV5-4 to TRBJ2-7; TRBD1 aligns across 10 bases. V lost 2 bases and J lost 4; bases outside the gene matches: 6. Germline lookup yields CDR1 SGHNT and CDR2 YYREEE (reference sequence). This CDR3 contains 15 residues. CDR3 DNA: TGTGCCAGCAGCTTCACCGGGACAGGGGCTTACGAGCAGTACTTC. This encodes CASSFTGTGAYEQYF.

The V and J genes are TRBV9 and TRBJ1-3, with D possibly TRBD1 on 6 matching bases. Germline lookup yields CDR1 SGDLS and CDR2 YYNGEE. CDR3 size: 17 residues. The V end lost 4 bases, the J end lost 0 bases, and 17 bases lay between the germline ends. CDR3 in amino acids: CASSSQTGRFSGNTIYF. The DNA for the CDR3 is TGTGCCAGCAGCTCACAGACAGGCCGATTCTCTGGAAACACCATATATTTT.

This clone was observed a handful of times. The chain is built from TRBV5-1 and TRBJ1-1; 7 bases are a match to TRBD1. Trimming cost V 4 bases and J 7 bases; bases outside gene matches: 10. This CDR3 contains 14 residues. Germline assignment: CDR1 SGHRS and CDR2 YFSETQ. As DNA, the CDR3 is TGCGCCAGCAGCGGGGGGGACAGTAGTAATGAAGCTTTCTTT. Translating gives CASSGGDSSNEAFF.

The chain is built from TRBV9 and TRBJ2-1, with 7 nucleotides matching TRBD2. Germline V lookup: CDR1 SGDLS, CDR2 YYNGEE. CDR3 length equals 15 residues. V dropped 0 bases and J dropped 4; count of bases not matched to a gene: 4. CDR3 in amino acids: CASSVASGQYNEQFF. DNA of the CDR3: TGTGCCAGCAGCGTAGCTAGCGGCCAGTACAATGAGCAGTTCTTC.

J is TRBJ1-2 and V is TRBV13; D perhaps matches TRBD1 (5 bases). The ends were cut back, 0 bases at V and 10 bases at J, with 15 bases in the middle. Germline V gene data show CDR1 as PRHDT and CDR2 as FYEKMQ (reference sequence). The CDR3 is made up of 14 amino acids. CDR3 sequence (DNA): TGTGCCAGCAGCTTAGGCAACAGCAGGGCCTTCTACACCTTC. This sequence encodes CASSLGNSRAFYTF.

The J gene is TRBJ1-2, the V gene TRBV10-3; no clear D. The V end lost 3 bases, the J end lost 8 bases, and 19 bases lay between the germline ends. The CDR3 consists of 15 residues. From germline, CDR1 is ENHRY and CDR2 SYGVKD. CDR3 in DNA: TGTGCCATCAGTGATGTGGCCGCGAGGAGCGGGGGCTACACCTTC. Translated: CAISDVAARSGGYTF.

The CDR3 sequence: CASSNGPGFYEQYF. The CDR3 bases are TGTGCCAGTAGTAATGGGCCAGGTTTTTACGAGCAGTACTTC. This chain connects TRBV19 to TRBJ2-7; D is uncertain. CDR1 and CDR2 from the germline V gene are LNHDA and SQIVND (reference sequence). The CDR3 contains 14 residues. V dropped 4 bases and J dropped 4 bases, with 14 bases sitting between them.

The chain employs TRBV6-1 and TRBJ2-7; 12 nucleotides agree with TRBD2. CDR3 length: 16 amino acids. CDR1 and CDR2 (germline): MNHNS, SASEGT. Trimming took 4 bases from V and 5 from J; bases not matched to a gene: 9. CDR3 protein: CASSARLAGEIDEQYF. CDR3 bases: TGTGCCAGCAGTGCCCGACTAGCGGGAGAAATCGACGAGCAGTACTTC.

The CDR3 loop is CASGSLGGRMETQYF. In DNA, the CDR3 is TGTGCCAGCGGATCCCTGGGGGGGCGGATGGAGACCCAGTACTTC. The rearrangement uses TRBV2 and TRBJ2-5; possibly TRBD2 for D (7 bases). The CDR3 totals 15 residues. The germline V gene has CDR1 SNHLY and CDR2 FYNNEI. V lost 8 bases, J lost 5 bases, and 21 bases lay in between.

The rearrangement links TRBV30 to TRBJ1-2; no reliable D call. Trimming took 0 bases from V and 8 from J, leaving 10 bases between them. Germline V CDR1 and CDR2: GTSNPN, SVGIG (reference sequence). The CDR3 extends over 12 amino acids. This CDR3 is CAWSVVALGYTF. In DNA form, the CDR3 reads TGTGCCTGGAGTGTAGTTGCGCTAGGCTACACCTTC.

This clone appeared a few times. The CDR3 bases are TGCGCCAGCAGCTTAGGACAGGGAAGGTGGCAAGAGACCCAGTACTTC. Its protein is CASSLGQGRWQETQYF. This chain connects TRBV5-1 to TRBJ2-5; 8 nucleotides line up with TRBD1. Germline-derived CDR1 and CDR2 are SGHRS and YFSETQ. The CDR3 consists of 16 residues. Unmatched junction bases numbered 8, after V lost 2 bases and J lost 2 bases.

This chain joins TRBV30 and TRBJ1-4, with D uncertain. Trimming left V 3 bases short and J 7 bases short, with 15 bases between. CDR1 and CDR2 (germline): GTSNPN, SVGIG (reference sequence). The CDR3 covers 14 residues. The CDR3 coding sequence is TGTGCCTGGAGGGGAGGAGGGAAAGGTGAAAAACTGTTTTTT. This encodes CAWRGGGKGEKLFF. Full variable domain (outside the CDR3, taken from reference TRBV30 and TRBJ1-4): SQTIHQWPATLVQPVGSPLSLECTVEGTSNPNLYWYRQAAGRGLQLLFYSVGIGQISSEVPQNLSASRPQDRQFILSSKKLLLSDSGFYLCAWRGGGKGEKLFFGSGTQLSVL.